The following is a T cell receptor (beta chain) sequence with its context. The CDR3 spans 16 residues. Germline V gene lookup returns CDR1 SNHLY and CDR2 FYNNEI. V shed 1 base, J shed 4 bases, and the junction held 8 bases outside the gene matches. These data originate in a study of blood T cell repertoires in COVID-19. Libraries were prepared by immunoSEQ multiplex PCR; TCRdb keeps only in-frame clonotypes and omits some of them. Of about 7,500 clones listed, roughly 70% are singletons. What was sequenced was peripheral blood. The receptor comes from a human donor in a cohort sampled during active COVID-19. The rearrangement uses TRBV2 and TRBJ2-3, with 7 nucleotides matching TRBD2. The CDR3 here is CASSEEASGPPDTQYF. Here the CDR3 DNA reads TGTGCCAGCAGTGAAGAGGCTAGCGGTCCCCCAGATACGCAGTATTTT.